Listed below are T cell receptor beta chains from one sample, sequenced in a study of metastatic and nonmetastatic thyroid tumors. TCRdb redid the clone calls on the PCR reads using MiXCR. In the table there are under 45,000 clones, 28% of which are singletons. The sample was blood. The receptors were sampled from a male donor with papillary thyroid cancer or a benign thyroid nodule (not recorded which). Some clones in this sample may be carry-over from other donors' samples. The CDR3 runs from the conserved cysteine through the conserved F or W. Each record gives: clone size, V gene, D gene, J gene, CDR3 protein, CDR3 DNA. D genes are given only for firm matches. Clone sizes are given selectively: once, few, many, or a class where the clone is expanded.

>many|TRBV3-1|.|TRBJ1-2
CASSQEGGLNYGYTF
TGTGCCAGCAGCCAAGAAGGGGGGCTAAACTATGGCTACACCTTC
>medium-sized|TRBV11-2|.|TRBJ2-7
CASSTDNRGYYEQYF
TGTGCCAGCAGCACAGATAACCGGGGTTACTACGAGCAGTACTTC
>.|TRBV20-1|.|TRBJ1-2
CAYNREFYTF
TGCGCTTACAACAGGGAGTTCTACACCTTC
>.|TRBV6-1|.|TRBJ1-2
CASSEGLNYGYTF
TGTGCCAGCAGTGAAGGTCTGAACTATGGCTACACCTTC
>many|TRBV6-4|TRBD1|TRBJ2-3
CASSDGTGSTDTQYF
TGTGCCAGCAGTGATGGGACAGGTTCCACAGATACGCAGTATTTT
>.|TRBV11-2|.|TRBJ2-7
CASSSPRGAGYEQYF
TGTGCCAGCAGCTCTCCCCGGGGGGCCGGCTACGAGCAGTACTTC
>.|TRBV7-2|.|TRBJ1-1
CASSPHSNTEAFF
TGTGCCAGCAGCCCACACTCAAACACTGAAGCTTTCTTT
>few|TRBV12-3/TRBV12-4|TRBD1|TRBJ2-7
CSSSWTGLYEQYF
TGCTCCAGCAGTTGGACAGGGTTGTACGAGCAGTACTTC
>.|TRBV20-1|.|TRBJ1-2
CSARRGTTGCGYTF
TGCAGTGCTAGAAGAGGCACAACAGGTTGTGGCTACACCTTC
>few|TRBV5-1|TRBD1|TRBJ1-6
CASSQRPGQGNSPLHF
TGCGCCAGCAGCCAACGCCCGGGACAGGGCAATTCACCCCTCCACTTT
>many|TRBV7-2|TRBD2|TRBJ2-2
CASSLAGGETGELFF
TGTGCCAGCAGCTTAGCGGGAGGGGAAACCGGGGAGCTGTTTTTT
>few|TRBV28|.|TRBJ2-3
CASSTPVLPTQYF
TGTGCCAGCAGTACCCCGGTACTACCTACGCAGTATTTT
>many|TRBV7-9|TRBD2|TRBJ2-1
CASTDSTSGVQFF
TGTGCCAGCACCGATAGTACTAGCGGGGTACAGTTCTTC
>many|TRBV10-3|TRBD2|TRBJ2-1
CAIRMSAGVGENEQFF
TGTGCCATCAGGATGTCTGCGGGAGTAGGGGAAAATGAGCAGTTCTTC
>many|TRBV5-4|.|TRBJ2-7
CASSPDWRSYEQYF
TGTGCCAGCAGCCCGGACTGGAGGTCCTACGAGCAGTACTTC
>.|TRBV28|.|TRBJ2-7
CASSRIWQTYEQYF
TGTGCCAGCAGTCGCATCTGGCAGACCTACGAGCAGTACTTC
>.|TRBV4-1|.|TRBJ1-5
CASIRIQVQPQHF
TGCGCCAGCATCCGGATACAGGTACAGCCCCAGCATTTT
>many|TRBV19|TRBD1|TRBJ2-1
CASSFSPTGPKNEQFF
TGTGCCAGTAGTTTCTCACCGACAGGGCCGAAGAATGAGCAGTTCTTC
>few|TRBV6-1|TRBD1|TRBJ1-2
CASSKIRGQGDYGYTF
TGTGCCAGCAGCAAAATCCGGGGACAGGGAGACTATGGCTACACCTTC
>.|TRBV5-1|.|TRBJ2-2
CASSLWGNTGELFF
TGCGCCAGCAGCTTGTGGGGGAACACCGGGGAGCTGTTTTTT
>few|TRBV6-1|.|TRBJ1-2
CASSLGDGVGGYTF
TGTGCCAGCAGTTTGGGAGATGGGGTGGGTGGCTACACCTTC
>many|TRBV6-4|TRBD2|TRBJ2-1
CASSDSTSGSEQFF
TGTGCCAGCAGTGACTCGACTAGCGGGAGTGAGCAGTTCTTC
>few|TRBV6-2/TRBV6-3|TRBD1|TRBJ1-1
CASSYPLQGARNTEAFF
TGTGCCAGCAGTTACCCCTTACAGGGGGCCCGGAACACTGAAGCTTTCTTT
>many|TRBV5-4|TRBD1|TRBJ1-6
CASSGETGFKSPLHF
TGTGCCAGCAGCGGGGAGACAGGGTTCAAATCGCCCCTCCACTTT
>few|TRBV28|.|TRBJ1-5
CASSWRGNSNQPQHF
TGTGCCAGCAGTTGGAGGGGGAATAGCAATCAGCCCCAGCATTTT
>few|TRBV11-2|TRBD2|TRBJ2-1
CASSQGSGRWDEQFF
TGTGCCAGCAGCCAAGGCAGCGGGAGGTGGGATGAGCAGTTCTTC
>.|TRBV18|.|TRBJ2-7
CASSSVGQGGYEQYF
TGTGCCAGCTCATCGGTCGGGCAGGGGGGCTACGAGCAGTACTTC
>many|TRBV4-3|TRBD1|TRBJ1-1
CASSQPQSRVGGAGNTEAFF
TGCGCCAGCAGCCAACCACAAAGCCGGGTAGGGGGCGCCGGGAACACTGAAGCTTTCTTT
>many|TRBV19|TRBD2|TRBJ2-3
CASSIMGLAGPTSTDTQYF
TGTGCCAGTAGTATTATGGGACTAGCGGGACCTACTAGCACAGATACGCAGTATTTT
>few|TRBV6-1|.|TRBJ2-7
CASSGGGRYEQYF
TGTGCCAGCAGTGGGGGGGGCAGGTACGAGCAGTACTTC
>many|TRBV20-1|.|TRBJ2-3
CSAPQGGTSTDTQYF
TGCAGTGCCCCCCAGGGCGGAACTAGCACAGATACGCAGTATTTT
>once|TRBV12-3/TRBV12-4|.|TRBJ1-5
CASSYSGVSDSRSNQPQHF
TGTGCCAGCAGTTATAGCGGGGTGAGCGACAGCCGAAGCAATCAGCCCCAGCATTTT
>.|TRBV28|TRBD1|TRBJ2-7
CASIPSGTGSYEQYF
TGTGCCAGCATCCCTTCCGGGACAGGGTCCTACGAGCAGTACTTC
>many|TRBV28|TRBD1|TRBJ1-1
CATQGQANTEAFF
TGTGCCACTCAGGGACAGGCGAACACTGAAGCTTTCTTT
>many|TRBV5-1|.|TRBJ1-4
CASSLADKGTEKLFF
TGCGCCAGCAGCTTGGCCGACAAAGGGACGGAAAAACTGTTTTTT
>many|TRBV2|.|TRBJ2-3
CASRPQGSTDTQYF
TGTGCCAGCAGGCCCCAGGGGTCCACAGATACGCAGTATTTT
>.|TRBV6-1|TRBD2|TRBJ2-3
CASSPSGGGADTQYF
TGTGCCAGCAGCCCGTCGGGGGGAGGAGCAGATACGCAGTATTTT
>few|TRBV27|.|TRBJ1-5
CASSFRGAGANQPQHF
TGTGCCAGCAGTTTCCGAGGGGCCGGGGCAAACCAGCCCCAGCATTTT
>many|TRBV25-1|TRBD1|TRBJ2-7
CASTGGTGTYEQYF
TGTGCCAGCACCGGGGGGACAGGGACCTACGAGCAGTACTTC
>.|TRBV7-3|.|TRBJ1-1
CSSSSPGQKAFF
TGTTCCAGCAGCTCCCCTGGACAGAAAGCTTTCTTT
>few|TRBV19|TRBD1|TRBJ1-2
CASSTDRANGYTF
TGTGCCAGTAGTACCGACAGGGCCAATGGCTACACCTTC
>many|TRBV7-9|.|TRBJ2-7
CASSSINGVSYEQYF
TGTGCCAGCAGCTCCATTAACGGGGTCTCCTACGAGCAGTACTTC
>.|TRBV6-4|TRBD2|TRBJ2-1
CASSPGLALIDEQFF
TGTGCCAGCAGTCCCGGACTAGCTTTAATCGATGAGCAGTTCTTC
>many|TRBV9|TRBD2|TRBJ2-4
CASSATGGGAKNIQYF
TGTGCCAGCAGCGCTACCGGGGGGGGAGCCAAAAACATTCAGTACTTC
>few|TRBV10-1|TRBD2|TRBJ2-7
CASSESGLVDEQYF
TGCGCCAGCAGTGAGTCGGGACTAGTAGACGAGCAGTACTTC
>.|TRBV20-1|TRBD1|TRBJ2-1
CSAREATGGIINEQFF
TGCAGTGCTAGAGAGGCGACAGGGGGCATTATCAATGAGCAGTTCTTC
>many|TRBV5-5|TRBD1|TRBJ1-2
CASSPSRGRGNYGYTF
TGTGCCAGCAGCCCATCCCGGGGCAGGGGGAACTATGGCTACACCTTC
>few|TRBV28|.|TRBJ2-3
CASSRRRLGTDTQYF
TGTGCCAGCAGCCGGAGGAGGCTAGGGACAGATACGCAGTATTTT
>.|TRBV28|.|TRBJ1-2
CASIPGCSGGYTF
TGTGCCAGCATTCCCGGTTGTTCCGGTGGCTACACCTTC
>many|TRBV9|.|TRBJ2-2
CASSVSNTGELFF
TGTGCCAGCAGCGTCTCTAACACCGGGGAGCTGTTTTTT
>.|TRBV5-1|TRBD2|TRBJ2-1
CASRFILAGSYNEQFF
TGCGCCAGCAGATTTATACTAGCGGGATCCTACAATGAGCAGTTCTTC
>many|TRBV29-1|.|TRBJ2-1
CSVLRDEGSEQFF
TGCAGCGTCCTCCGGGACGAAGGGAGTGAGCAGTTCTTC
>.|TRBV6-1|TRBD1|TRBJ1-1
CASSLRQGTEAFF
TGTGCCAGCAGTCTGAGACAGGGAACCGAAGCTTTCTTT